Below are 32 T cell receptor beta chains sequenced from a single sample in a study of T-cell reconstitution after alpha-beta-depleted transplantation in children. Unique molecular identifiers tagged the TCRbeta library. Each CDR3 protein gets one entry after TCRdb re-called the PCR reads with MiXCR. The data show hundreds of thousands of distinct CDR3 sequences, approximately 16% seen once. The sequences come from PBMCs from the stem cell graft donor, collected from the stem cell graft. Receptors originate from a human donor who donated a stem cell graft to a child with acute lymphoblastic leukemia.

The CDR3 DNA reads as TGTGCCAGCAGCTTATTGGACAGGGACTATACGCAGTATTTT. Translating it yields CASSLLDRDYTQYF. V is TRBV7-9 and J is TRBJ2-3; TRBD1 aligns across 8 bases. This CDR3 has 14 residues. After removal of 2 bases from V and 7 bases from J, the junction contained 5 bases not matched to a gene. CDR1 and CDR2 from the germline V gene are SEHNR and FQNEAQ (reference sequence).

The sample holds a few counts of this clonotype. The V call is TRBV29-1, the J call TRBJ2-1, with D perhaps assigned TRBD1 or TRBD2 (5 bases each). The V and J ends lost 7 bases and 0 bases respectively, with 13 bases between them. CDR1 is SQVTM and CDR2 is ANQGSEA in the germline V gene. The CDR3 covers 14 residues. The CDR3 bases are TGCAGCGGCGGCCGGGACGTCTCCTACAATGAGCAGTTCTTC. It translates to CSGGRDVSYNEQFF.

This chain uses TRBV10-3 with TRBJ2-7; D is possibly TRBD2 (5 bases). Looked up from germline, CDR1 is ENHRY and CDR2 is SYGVKD. The CDR3 has 14 amino acids. V gave up 2 bases and J gave up 4 bases, with 12 bases separating them. In nucleotides, the CDR3 is TGTGCCATCAGTGAGGTGGGAGTGGGATACGAGCAGTACTTC. It yields the protein CAISEVGVGYEQYF.

A few counts support this clonotype. The chain employs TRBV15 and TRBJ2-2; D is unclear. V was clipped by 11 bases and J by 1 base, with 11 bases between them. CDR3 size: 13 residues. Germline V gives CDR1 LNHNV, CDR2 YYDKDF (reference sequence). CDR3 residues: CACRSGNTGELFF. CDR3 DNA sequence: TGTGCCTGTCGGTCCGGGAACACCGGGGAGCTGTTTTTT.

This clonotype was recorded many times. The chain has TRBV5-1 and TRBJ2-1, with TRBD2 identical over 12 bases. The V gene end was trimmed by 4 bases and the J gene end by 4 bases; junction bases not matched to a gene: 9. The germline gives CDR1 SGHRS, CDR2 YFSETQ. The CDR3 consists of 17 residues. This chain's CDR3 is CASSNLAGGYGYNEQFF. The CDR3 DNA follows: TGCGCCAGCAGCAACCTAGCGGGAGGGTACGGATACAATGAGCAGTTCTTC.

This clonotype was observed a handful of times. The chain couples TRBV29-1 to TRBJ2-7, with a weak D call TRBD2 (6 bases). The V end was cut by 5 bases, the J end by 0 bases, with 11 bases between. CDR1 SQVTM and CDR2 ANQGSEA come from the germline V gene. This CDR3 is built from 13 residues. CDR3 sequence (DNA): TGCAGCGTTACGGACTATTTCTCCTACGAGCAGTACTTC. This codes for CSVTDYFSYEQYF.

V is TRBV29-1 and J is TRBJ2-6; maybe TRBD1 (5 bases). This CDR3 comprises 16 residues. CDR1 and CDR2 (germline): SQVTM, ANQGSEA. V gave up 0 bases and J gave up 4 bases, with 13 bases separating them. The CDR3 DNA follows: TGCAGCGTTGAAGATTGGTCAGGGTCGGGGGCCAACGTCCTGACTTTC. Translating gives CSVEDWSGSGANVLTF.

The chain recombines TRBV6-1 with TRBJ2-3, with TRBD2 identical over 10 bases. The CDR3 is 17 residues long. From germline, CDR1 is MNHNS and CDR2 SASEGT. The V segment lost 6 bases and the J segment 6 bases; nucleotides outside the gene matches: 15. CDR3 region: CASRAEMVAGGDDTQYF. The CDR3 DNA reads TGTGCCAGCAGAGCTGAGATGGTAGCGGGAGGTGATGATACGCAGTATTTT.

The V call is TRBV27, the J call TRBJ2-1; TRBD2 might be the D (6 bases). The germline V and J ends were trimmed by 6 bases and 8 bases, with 29 bases remaining between them. Germline V gives CDR1 MNHEY, CDR2 SMNVEV (reference sequence). This CDR3 is 18 amino acids long. The CDR3 DNA sequence: TGTGCCAGCAGACCTCTCTCATATACTAGCCCCACTGGGGATGAGCAGTTCTTC. It codes for CASRPLSYTSPTGDEQFF.

Many counts were recorded for this clonotype. V usage is TRBV25-1 and J usage is TRBJ2-3, with a weak D call TRBD1 (5 bases). The germline gives CDR1 MGHDK, CDR2 SYGVNS. CDR3 size: 14 residues. Trimming left V 4 bases short and J 3 bases short, with 11 bases between. The CDR3 here is CASSGAGLTDTQYF. The CDR3 nucleotides read TGTGCCAGCAGTGGGGCAGGGCTTACAGATACGCAGTATTTT.

The chain links TRBV5-1 to TRBJ2-6, with 10 bases fitting TRBD2. The ends lost 0 bases at V and 2 bases at J; junction bases unmatched: 11. The CDR3 consists of 20 residues. CDR1 is SGHRS, CDR2 YFSETQ, per germline. This CDR3 is CASSLVPAGGPGTGANVLTF. The DNA of the CDR3 is TGCGCCAGCAGCTTGGTTCCAGCGGGAGGGCCTGGAACTGGGGCCAACGTCCTGACTTTC.

The chain links TRBV20-1 to TRBJ2-5; unclear D gene. V lost 6 bases, J lost 5 bases, and 16 bases lay in between. Germline V lookup: CDR1 DFQATT, CDR2 SNEGSKA (reference sequence). This CDR3 has 13 residues. The CDR3 loop reads CSAPGPSWETQYF. CDR3 coding DNA: TGCAGTGCCCCTGGGCCGAGCTGGGAGACCCAGTACTTC.

This clonotype occurred a few times. The chain has TRBV4-1 and TRBJ2-7; D uncertain. V gave up 3 bases and J gave up 2 bases, with 14 bases separating them. The length of the CDR3 is 15 residues. In germline, CDR1 is MGHRA, CDR2 YSYEKL. The DNA for the CDR3 is TGCGCCAGCAGCCATATCGACACGGCTCCCTACGAGCAGTACTTC. Residues: CASSHIDTAPYEQYF.

The chain is built from TRBV7-3 and TRBJ1-2; D call uncertain. The CDR3 length is 12 residues. V was shortened by 2 bases and J by 7 bases, with 8 bases between the two germline ends. The germline V gene encodes CDR1 SGHTA and CDR2 FQGTGA. DNA of the CDR3: TGTGCCAGCAGCTTACGGGGTTCTGGCTACACCTTC. As protein: CASSLRGSGYTF.

V usage is TRBV29-1 and J usage is TRBJ2-1; D is uncertain. CDR1 and CDR2 from the germline V gene are SQVTM and ANQGSEA. CDR3 size: 11 residues. The CDR3 sequence is CCCRSYNEQFF. The CDR3, as DNA: TGCTGTTGCCGCTCCTACAATGAGCAGTTCTTC.

This clonotype was picked up a small number of times. This rearrangement joins TRBV7-9 to TRBJ1-1; D unclear. Germline CDR1 and CDR2: SEHNR and FQNEAQ (reference sequence). Trimming pared 1 base from V and 6 bases from J, leaving 12 bases between. The CDR3 is 14 amino acids. The CDR3 loop reads CASSLGEQFPEAFF. CDR3 DNA: TGTGCCAGCAGCTTAGGGGAACAGTTTCCTGAAGCTTTCTTT.

This clonotype turned up a few times. This chain links TRBV18 with TRBJ2-3; 9 nucleotides agree with TRBD1. V lost 4 bases to trimming and J lost 3 bases; unmatched junction nucleotides: 5. CDR1 and CDR2 from the germline V gene are KGHSH and LQKENI. The CDR3 runs 15 residues. The CDR3 protein is CASSRRDRATDTQYF. DNA of the CDR3: TGTGCCAGCTCACGTCGGGACAGGGCGACAGATACGCAGTATTTT. Supplemented by reference TRBV18 and TRBJ2-3, the full variable domain reads NAGVMQNPRHLVRRRGQEARLRCSPMKGHSHVYWYRQLPEEGLKFMVYLQKENIIDESGMPKERFSAEFPKEGPSILRIQQVVRGDSAAYFCASSRRDRATDTQYFGPGTRLTVL.

In its sample, this clonotype was seen a few times. The rearrangement joins TRBV4-2 to TRBJ1-1; the D is unclear. This CDR3 is built from 15 residues. V was shortened by 0 bases and J by 0 bases, with 8 bases between the two germline ends. Germline CDR1 reads LGHNA; CDR2 reads YNFKEQ. CDR3 nucleotide sequence: TGTGCCAGCAGCCAAGATAGCACCCTGAACACTGAAGCTTTCTTT. It translates to CASSQDSTLNTEAFF.

The chain has TRBV5-6 and TRBJ2-7; D is unclear. The V gene lost 0 bases and the J gene lost 3 bases, with 10 bases spanning the gap. The CDR3 is 14 amino acids. CDR1 is SGHDT, CDR2 YYEEEE, per germline. The CDR3 is CASSLGSHYYEQYF. The CDR3 nucleotides read TGTGCCAGCAGCTTGGGATCACACTACTACGAGCAGTACTTC.

This clonotype was observed a few times. The V and J genes are TRBV4-1 and TRBJ1-2; D is perhaps TRBD1 (5 bases). This CDR3 comprises 15 residues. Germline V gene data show CDR1 as MGHRA and CDR2 as YSYEKL. Trimming pared 4 bases from V and 0 bases from J, leaving 12 bases between. This chain's CDR3 is CASSLRDGANYGYTF. CDR3 nucleotides: TGCGCCAGCAGCCTACGGGACGGAGCTAACTATGGCTACACCTTC.

This clonotype was observed a handful of times. The CDR3 loop reads CASSGEGATGGYGYTF. CDR3 DNA sequence: TGTGCCAGCAGCGGCGAGGGGGCAACGGGAGGGTATGGCTACACCTTC. The chain recombines TRBV7-9 with TRBJ1-2, with 7 bases identical to TRBD1. The CDR3 loop spans 16 amino acids. V was clipped by 5 bases and J by 5 bases; unmatched bases: 14. In germline, CDR1 is SEHNR, CDR2 FQNEAQ (reference sequence).

This clonotype was detected only a few times. The chain has TRBV29-1 and TRBJ2-7; 14 bases are shared with TRBD2. V gave up 5 bases and J gave up 3 bases; unmatched junction bases: 9. This CDR3 has 16 amino acids. Germline CDR1 SQVTM, CDR2 ANQGSEA. The CDR3 sequence is CSVRGTSGSDIYEQYF. For the CDR3, the DNA is TGCAGCGTTCGCGGGACTAGCGGGAGCGATATCTACGAGCAGTACTTC.

The chain joins TRBV6-4 to TRBJ1-1, with D uncertain. Germline V CDR1 and CDR2: MRHNA, SNTAGT. This CDR3 comprises 13 residues. Trimming left V 0 bases short and J 2 bases short, with 4 bases between. CDR3 protein: CASSDSSNTEAFF. CDR3 DNA: TGTGCCAGCAGTGACTCGAGTAACACTGAAGCTTTCTTT.

This clonotype was seen ten or more times. This chain links TRBV6-1 with TRBJ2-7; TRBD1 or TRBD2 may be the D gene (5 bases each). Germline CDR1 reads MNHNS; CDR2 reads SASEGT. The V gene lost 11 bases and the J gene lost 4 bases, with 21 bases spanning the gap. The CDR3 runs to 14 residues. The CDR3 DNA follows: TGTGCCGGACCAGAGGGGAATTGGTCGTACGAGCAGTACTTC. As protein: CAGPEGNWSYEQYF.

The chain employs TRBV7-9 and TRBJ2-1, with 12 positions matching TRBD2. Trimming at V came to 1 base and at J to 10 bases, leaving 5 bases not matched to a gene. CDR1 and CDR2 from the germline V gene are SEHNR and FQNEAQ (reference sequence). There are 15 residues in the CDR3. In nucleotides, the CDR3 is TGTGCCAGCAGCTTAGGACTAGCGGGAGAACGGGAGCAGTTCTTC. As protein: CASSLGLAGEREQFF.

The table lists this clonotype with a few counts. This chain uses TRBV29-1 with TRBJ2-1; D possibly matches TRBD1 or TRBD2 (5 bases each). The CDR3 has 16 residues. V was shortened by 4 bases and J by 8 bases, with 24 bases between the two germline ends. Looked up from germline, CDR1 is SQVTM and CDR2 is ANQGSEA. The CDR3: CSVGSVPGRGLDEQFF. The CDR3 nucleotides are TGCAGCGTTGGGTCCGTTCCGGGGCGCGGGCTGGATGAGCAGTTCTTC.

This chain uses TRBV5-1 with TRBJ2-1; D ambiguous. The CDR3 runs to 15 residues. From germline, CDR1 is SGHRS and CDR2 YFSETQ. V lost 0 bases to trimming and J lost 4 bases, with 11 bases between them. The DNA for the CDR3 is TGCGCCAGCAGCTTGGGTAGGACCCTATACAATGAGCAGTTCTTC. As protein: CASSLGRTLYNEQFF. The full variable domain, in which reference TRBV5-1 and TRBJ2-1 provide the parts outside the CDR3, is KAGVTQTPRYLIKTRGQQVTLSCSPISGHRSVSWYQQTPGQGLQFLFEYFSETQRNKGNFPGRFSGRQFSNSRSEMNVSTLELGDSALYLCASSLGRTLYNEQFFGPGTRLTVL.

The chain combines TRBV5-6 with TRBJ2-3; D gene unclear. The CDR3 spans 15 residues. V was trimmed by 2 bases and J by 4 bases, leaving 14 bases between them. The germline V gene encodes CDR1 SGHDT and CDR2 YYEEEE. As DNA, the CDR3 is TGTGCCAGCAGCTTCCCAGGAGCAGCTGCAGATACGCAGTATTTT. Its protein product is CASSFPGAAADTQYF. The variable domain in full, completed from reference TRBV5-6 and TRBJ2-3, reads DAGVTQSPTHLIKTRGQQVTLRCSPKSGHDTVSWYQQALGQGPQFIFQYYEEEERQRGNFPDRFSGHQFPNYSSELNVNALLLGDSALYLCASSFPGAAADTQYFGPGTRLTVL.

The chain recombines TRBV6-1 with TRBJ2-2, with 16 bases identical to TRBD2. The V segment lost 8 bases and the J segment 6 bases; nucleotides outside the gene matches: 3. CDR1 and CDR2 (germline): MNHNS, SASEGT. CDR3 size: 15 residues. The CDR3: CASRGLAGGPGELFF. Here the CDR3 DNA reads TGTGCCAGCCGGGGACTAGCGGGAGGGCCCGGGGAGCTGTTTTTT.

The gene calls are TRBV5-1 and TRBJ2-3; D call uncertain. Germline CDR1 is SGHRS and CDR2 is YFSETQ. Trimming removed 0 bases at V and 6 bases at J, with 8 bases between. CDR3 size: 13 residues. CDR3 sequence (DNA): TGCGCCAGCAGCTTGGGGGTCCTCGATACGCAGTATTTT. Translating it yields CASSLGVLDTQYF.

V is TRBV20-1 and J is TRBJ1-6; 9 positions agree with TRBD1. From germline, CDR1 is DFQATT and CDR2 SNEGSKA (reference sequence). This CDR3 contains 14 residues. V was clipped by 6 bases and J by 4 bases; unmatched bases: 4. This chain's CDR3 is CSARDRAYNSPLHF. The CDR3 DNA sequence: TGCAGTGCCCGGGACAGGGCATATAATTCACCCCTCCACTTT.

This clonotype was picked up a small number of times. V gene TRBV4-1 combines with J gene TRBJ2-1; D is undetermined. Germline CDR1 is MGHRA and CDR2 is YSYEKL. V was pared by 4 bases and J by 3 bases, with 16 bases between. The CDR3 length is 16 residues. The CDR3 sequence: CASSPPGDGDYNEQFF. The CDR3, as DNA: TGCGCCAGCAGCCCTCCTGGCGATGGCGACTACAATGAGCAGTTCTTC.